This entry lists 8 T cell receptor beta chains sequenced from one sample in a study of T cells in Graves' hyperthyroidism and ophthalmopathy. Using RNA transcripts as the source, TCR beta CDR3 regions were amplified. The HTBI primer set served for first-round RT-PCR of the TCR CDR3. TCRdb recomputed calls from the multiplex PCR reads with MiXCR, one row per CDR3 protein. The repertoire consists of approximately 610,000 distinct CDR3 sequences, with about 15% occurring once and the leading ten covering 3.5% to 4.5%. Material: blood. All receptors come from a woman between 35 and 50 years old with Graves' ophthalmopathy.

The rearrangement uses TRBV10-3 and TRBJ2-2; D is unclear. CDR1 and CDR2 from the germline V gene are ENHRY and SYGVKD. With 2 bases removed from V and 1 base from J, the gap between germline ends came to 5 bases. The CDR3 consists of 14 residues. DNA of the CDR3: TGTGCCATCAGTGAGAGTCAGAACACCGGGGAGCTGTTTTTT. Its protein product is CAISESQNTGELFF.

This clonotype was counted a few times. The CDR3 is CASQPGRRWLNTGELFF. CDR3 sequence (DNA): TGTGCCAGCCAACCCGGGAGGAGGTGGTTGAACACCGGGGAGCTGTTTTTT. The chain recombines TRBV5-6 with TRBJ2-2; 7 nucleotides match TRBD2. From germline, CDR1 is SGHDT and CDR2 YYEEEE. With 7 bases clipped from V and 1 base from J, the junction kept 13 bases outside the gene matches. This CDR3 region has 17 residues.

Ten or more counts support this clonotype. The chain couples TRBV20-1 to TRBJ2-5, with a weak D call TRBD2 (6 bases). Trimming cost V 2 bases and J 4 bases, with 14 bases left between them. This CDR3 region has 14 residues. Germline V gene sequence: CDR1 DFQATT, CDR2 SNEGSKA (reference sequence). The CDR3 nucleotides read TGCAGTGCTAGATTAGTGGCGGGAACAGAGACCCAGTACTTC. Translation: CSARLVAGTETQYF.

The chain is built from TRBV6-1 and TRBJ1-2, with D perhaps matching TRBD1 (5 bases). The V gene's germline CDR1 is MNHNS and CDR2 SASEGT. V was pared by 6 bases and J by 8 bases, with 10 bases between. CDR3 length equals 11 residues. CDR3 protein: CASRGGVGYTF. As DNA, the CDR3 is TGTGCCAGCAGGGGGGGGGTCGGCTACACCTTC.

This clonotype has at least ten counts. V is TRBV6-1 and J is TRBJ1-1, with D uncertain. Germline V CDR1 and CDR2: MNHNS, SASEGT. CDR3 size: 10 residues. The CDR3 DNA reads TGTGCTGCTAGAAACACTGAAGCTTTCTTT. It specifies CAARNTEAFF.

The CDR3 DNA follows: TGTGCCAGCAGTGTTCGGAGGGGCAGCTCCTACGAGCAGTACTTC. It is translated as CASSVRRGSSYEQYF. V gene TRBV2 combines with J gene TRBJ2-7; D perhaps matches TRBD2 (6 bases). The CDR3 is 15 amino acids. Trimming removed 4 bases from V and 0 bases from J, with 13 bases in between. From germline, CDR1 is SNHLY and CDR2 FYNNEI.

At least ten counts were recorded for this clonotype. This chain uses TRBV11-2 with TRBJ2-2; 8 bases are a match to TRBD2. The length of the CDR3 is 15 residues. The J segment lost 7 bases and the V segment lost 5 bases, leaving 9 bases of the junction unmatched. The germline gives CDR1 SGHAT, CDR2 FQNNGV. The CDR3 sequence: CASSPLAGGIGELFF. Here the CDR3 DNA reads TGTGCCAGCAGCCCTCTCGCGGGAGGTATCGGGGAGCTGTTTTTT.

This clonotype occurred many times. V and J are TRBV5-4 and TRBJ1-1; a weak D match, TRBD1 (6 bases). The V and J ends lost 4 bases and 3 bases respectively, with 13 bases between them. Germline loops: CDR1 SGHNT, CDR2 YYREEE (reference sequence). The CDR3 loop spans 14 amino acids. In DNA form, the CDR3 reads TGTGCCAGCAGCAGCACAGGGACCTACACTGAAGCTTTCTTT. Protein: CASSSTGTYTEAFF.